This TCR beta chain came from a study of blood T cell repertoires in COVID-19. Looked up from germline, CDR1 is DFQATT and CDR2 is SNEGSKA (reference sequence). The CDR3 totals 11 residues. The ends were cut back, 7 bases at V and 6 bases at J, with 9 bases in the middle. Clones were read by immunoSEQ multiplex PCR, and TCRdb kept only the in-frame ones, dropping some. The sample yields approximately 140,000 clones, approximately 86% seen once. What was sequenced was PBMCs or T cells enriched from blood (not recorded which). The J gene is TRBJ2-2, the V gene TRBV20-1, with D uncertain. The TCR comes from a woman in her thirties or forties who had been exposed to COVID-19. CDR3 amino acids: CSGRRSGELFF. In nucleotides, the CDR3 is TGCAGTGGAAGGAGATCCGGGGAGCTGTTTTTT.